This T cell receptor beta chain was observed in a study of blood T cells in healthy people across ages. Comment on this clonotype: What it binds is not known.

The CDR3 loop spans 17 amino acids. With 1 base clipped from V and 5 bases from J, the junction kept 10 bases outside the gene matches. In germline, CDR1 is LGHNA, CDR2 YNFKEQ. It was with a sample-barcoded 5' primer and a J-beta primer mix that a second PCR of about 6 to 12 cycles was run. TCRdb re-called the 5' RACE reads through MiXCR, storing one row per CDR3 protein. The data contain about 1.8 million distinct CDR3 sequences, 49% of them singletons. Regarding the study as a whole: Diversity estimated from one million T cells was considered an underestimate.

Input material: blood. The J gene is TRBJ2-1, the V gene TRBV4-2; TRBD1 matches 8 bases. The sequence derives from a woman between 40 and 50 years old in good health. For the CDR3, the DNA is TGTGCCAGCAGCCAAGGCCAGGGGGCTCGGTGGGACAATGAGCAGTTCTTC. It encodes CASSQGQGARWDNEQFF.